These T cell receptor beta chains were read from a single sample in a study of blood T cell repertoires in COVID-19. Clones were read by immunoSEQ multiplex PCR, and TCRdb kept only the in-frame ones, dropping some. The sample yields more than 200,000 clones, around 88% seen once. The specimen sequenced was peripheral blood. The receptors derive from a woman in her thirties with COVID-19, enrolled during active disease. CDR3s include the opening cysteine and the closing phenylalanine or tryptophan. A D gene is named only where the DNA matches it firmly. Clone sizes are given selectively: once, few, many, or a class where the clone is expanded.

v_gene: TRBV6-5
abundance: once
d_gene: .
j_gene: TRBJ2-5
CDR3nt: TGTGCCAGCAGTTACGAGCGAGTAGGAAAGACCCAGTACTTC
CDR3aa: CASSYERVGKTQYF

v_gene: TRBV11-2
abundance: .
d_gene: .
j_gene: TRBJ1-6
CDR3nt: TGTGCCAGCAGCTTAGATTCAGGGGTTTATTCACCCCTCCACTTT
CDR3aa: CASSLDSGVYSPLHF

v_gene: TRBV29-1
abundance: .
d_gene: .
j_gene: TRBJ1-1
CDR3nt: TGCAGCGTAACAGACAGATCAGGTTCGGTAGCTTTCTTT
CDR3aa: CSVTDRSGSVAFF

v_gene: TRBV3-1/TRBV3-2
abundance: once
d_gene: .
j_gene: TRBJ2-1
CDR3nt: TGTGCCAGCAGCCAAGGCGGGAACTACAATGAGCAGTTCTTC
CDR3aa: CASSQGGNYNEQFF

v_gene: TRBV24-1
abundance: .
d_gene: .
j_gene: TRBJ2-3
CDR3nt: TGTGCCACCAGTGATTTCGGCAGGCTGAGCACAGATACGCAGTATTTT
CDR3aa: CATSDFGRLSTDTQYF

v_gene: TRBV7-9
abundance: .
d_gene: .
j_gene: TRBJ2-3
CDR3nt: TGTGCCAGCAGCTTAGACGGAGCCTCCCCCCACCATACGCAGTATTTT
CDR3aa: CASSLDGASPHHTQYF

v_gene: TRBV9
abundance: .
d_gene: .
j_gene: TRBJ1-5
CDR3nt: TGTGCCAGCAGCTTAAGCCCTTTCAATCAGCCCCAGCATTTT
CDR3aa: CASSLSPFNQPQHF

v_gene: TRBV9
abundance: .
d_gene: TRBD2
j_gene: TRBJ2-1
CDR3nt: TGTGCCAGCAGCGTAGAAGGGGCGGGAGGGTTCTCTGAGCAGTTCTTC
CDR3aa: CASSVEGAGGFSEQFF

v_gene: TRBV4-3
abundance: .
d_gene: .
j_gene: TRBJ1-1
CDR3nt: TGCGCCAGCAGCCAAATCGGCAGGGACACTGAAGCTTTCTTT
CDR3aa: CASSQIGRDTEAFF

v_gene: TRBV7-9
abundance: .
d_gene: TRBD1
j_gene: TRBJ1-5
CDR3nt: TGTGCCAGCAGCCCCACCGGACAGGTCAATCAGCCCCAGCATTTT
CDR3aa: CASSPTGQVNQPQHF

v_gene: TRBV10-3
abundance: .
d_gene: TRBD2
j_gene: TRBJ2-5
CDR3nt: TGTGCCATCAGTTCCGGGACTAGCGGAGAGACCCAGTACTTC
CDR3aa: CAISSGTSGETQYF

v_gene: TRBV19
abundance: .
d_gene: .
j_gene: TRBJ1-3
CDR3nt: TGTGCCAGTAGTATAGGTGCGTTGAGGTCTTCGGGAAACACCATATATTTT
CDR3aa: CASSIGALRSSGNTIYF

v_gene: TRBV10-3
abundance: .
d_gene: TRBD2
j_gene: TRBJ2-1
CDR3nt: TGTGCCATCAGGGATTCCGGGACTAGGGCCCACAATGAGCAGTTCTTC
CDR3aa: CAIRDSGTRAHNEQFF

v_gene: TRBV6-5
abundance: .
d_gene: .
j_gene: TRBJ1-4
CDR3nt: TGTGCCAGCAGTTACTCTCGGCGGAATAATGAAAAACTGTTTTTT
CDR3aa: CASSYSRRNNEKLFF

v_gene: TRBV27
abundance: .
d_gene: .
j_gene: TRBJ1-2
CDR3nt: TGTGCCAGCAGTGCCAGCAGGGGCAGTGGCTACACCTTC
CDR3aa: CASSASRGSGYTF

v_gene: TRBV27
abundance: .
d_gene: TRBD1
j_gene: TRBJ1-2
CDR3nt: TGTGCCAGCAGTCGGACAGGGGGAAAATCCGACTATGGCTACACCTTC
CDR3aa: CASSRTGGKSDYGYTF

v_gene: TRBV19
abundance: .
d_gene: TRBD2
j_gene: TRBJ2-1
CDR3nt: TGTGCCATTTCGGGTACGGGAGGGCCGGGGAATGAGCAGTTCTTC
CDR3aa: CAISGTGGPGNEQFF

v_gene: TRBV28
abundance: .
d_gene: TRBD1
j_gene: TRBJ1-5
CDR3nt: TGTGCCAGCAGTCTCTCCGGGACAGGGGCGGGTCAGCCCCAGCATTTT
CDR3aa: CASSLSGTGAGQPQHF

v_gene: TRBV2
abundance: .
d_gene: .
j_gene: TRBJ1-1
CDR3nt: TGTGCCAGTCCATTGAACACTGAAGCTTTCTTT
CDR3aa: CASPLNTEAFF

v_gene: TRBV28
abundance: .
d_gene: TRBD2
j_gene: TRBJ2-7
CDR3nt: TGTGCCAGCACCTCGCGGGGGTACGAGCAGTACTTC
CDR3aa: CASTSRGYEQYF

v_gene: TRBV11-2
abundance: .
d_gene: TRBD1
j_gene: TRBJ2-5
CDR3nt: TGTGCCAGCAGCCCCCGGACAGGGGGCGCAGAGACCCAGTACTTC
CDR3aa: CASSPRTGGAETQYF

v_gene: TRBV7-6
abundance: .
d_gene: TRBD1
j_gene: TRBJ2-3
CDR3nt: TGTGCCAGCAGCCAGATCCAGGGGACAGCCCCAGATACGCAGTATTTT
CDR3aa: CASSQIQGTAPDTQYF

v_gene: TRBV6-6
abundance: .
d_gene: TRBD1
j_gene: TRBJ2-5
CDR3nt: TGTGCCAGCAGTCAAAACGAGGGGGTCACCCCAGGGGGAGAGACCCAGTACTTC
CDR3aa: CASSQNEGVTPGGETQYF

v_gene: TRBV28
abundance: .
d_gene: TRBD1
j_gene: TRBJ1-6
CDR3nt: TGTGCCAGCAGTGGGAGGGACAGGGGAAAATTCTCCTATAATTCACCCCTCCACTTT
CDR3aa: CASSGRDRGKFSYNSPLHF

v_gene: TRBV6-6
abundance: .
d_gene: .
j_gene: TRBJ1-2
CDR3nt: TGTGCCAGCAGTCCCGACTACTATGGCTACACCTTC
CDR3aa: CASSPDYYGYTF

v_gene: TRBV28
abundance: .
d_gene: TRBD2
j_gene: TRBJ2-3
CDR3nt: TGTGCCAGCAACCTAGCGGGAGTCACCGATACGCAGTATTTT
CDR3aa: CASNLAGVTDTQYF

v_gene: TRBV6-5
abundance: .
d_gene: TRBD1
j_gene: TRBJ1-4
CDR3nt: TGTGCCAGCACTCACCGGGACAGTATTAATGAAAAACTGTTTTTT
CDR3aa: CASTHRDSINEKLFF

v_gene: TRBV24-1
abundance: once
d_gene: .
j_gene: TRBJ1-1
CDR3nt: TGTGCCACCAGTGCGACAGAAGAAATTGAAGCTTTCTTT
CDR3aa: CATSATEEIEAFF

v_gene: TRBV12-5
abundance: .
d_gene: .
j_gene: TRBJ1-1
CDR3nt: TGTGCTAGTGGTTTGGGGGCAGGTGAAGCTTTCTTT
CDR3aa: CASGLGAGEAFF

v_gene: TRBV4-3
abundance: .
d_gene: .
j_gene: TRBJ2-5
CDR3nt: TGCGCCAGCAGCCAAGTTTTGGCAGGGGGGCAAGAGACCCAGTACTTC
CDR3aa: CASSQVLAGGQETQYF

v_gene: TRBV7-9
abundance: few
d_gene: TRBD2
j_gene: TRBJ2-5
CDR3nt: TGTGCCAGCAGCTTAGGGCTAGCGGGAAGGGGTGAGACCCAGTACTTC
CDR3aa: CASSLGLAGRGETQYF

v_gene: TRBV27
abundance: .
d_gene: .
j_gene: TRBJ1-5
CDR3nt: TGTGCCAGCAGCCGTCCGGGGGACCAGCCCCAGCATTTT
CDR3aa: CASSRPGDQPQHF

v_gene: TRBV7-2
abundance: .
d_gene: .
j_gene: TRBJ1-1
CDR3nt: TGTGCCAGCAGCGGACAAGCGAACACTGAAGCTTTCTTT
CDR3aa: CASSGQANTEAFF

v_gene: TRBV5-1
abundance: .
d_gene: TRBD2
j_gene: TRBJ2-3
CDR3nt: TGCGCCAGCAGCCCCTCAGGAGGCGGGAGGGCAGATACGCAGTATTTT
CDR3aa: CASSPSGGGRADTQYF

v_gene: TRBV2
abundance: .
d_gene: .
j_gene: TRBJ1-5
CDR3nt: TGTGCCAGTAACAGGGCCCCCAATCAGCCCCAGCATTTT
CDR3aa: CASNRAPNQPQHF

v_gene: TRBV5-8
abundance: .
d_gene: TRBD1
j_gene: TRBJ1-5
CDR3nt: TGTGCCAGCAGCTTACTACAGGGGACTAGCAATCAGCCCCAGCATTTT
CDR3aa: CASSLLQGTSNQPQHF

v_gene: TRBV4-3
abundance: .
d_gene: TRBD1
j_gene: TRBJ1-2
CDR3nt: TGCGCCAGCAGCCAAGGGATCACGGACAGGGCGTTCTATGGCTACACCTTC
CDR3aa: CASSQGITDRAFYGYTF

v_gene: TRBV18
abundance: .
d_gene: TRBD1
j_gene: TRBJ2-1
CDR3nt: TGTGCCAGCTCACCACCTGGACAGGACTACAATGAGCAGTTCTTC
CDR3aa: CASSPPGQDYNEQFF

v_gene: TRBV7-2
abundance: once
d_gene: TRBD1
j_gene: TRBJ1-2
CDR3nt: TGTGCCAGCAGCTATGCTACCGGGACAGGGTCCGACTATGGCTACACCTTC
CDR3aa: CASSYATGTGSDYGYTF

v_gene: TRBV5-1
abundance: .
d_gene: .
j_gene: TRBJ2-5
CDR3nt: TGCGCCAGCAGCTTGGCTCTACCTAGGGGGGAGACCCAGTACTTC
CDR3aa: CASSLALPRGETQYF

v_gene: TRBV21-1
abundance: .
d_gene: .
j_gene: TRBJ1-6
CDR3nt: TGTGCCAGCAGGGACCAGAGGGACACAGAGCCCACGGGGGGTTCACCCCTCCACTTT
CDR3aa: CASRDQRDTEPTGGSPLHF

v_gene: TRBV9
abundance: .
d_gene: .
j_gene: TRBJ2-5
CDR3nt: TGTGCCAGCAGCGTAGATCTTGGCAGGGTGAGAGAGACCCAGTACTTC
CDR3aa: CASSVDLGRVRETQYF

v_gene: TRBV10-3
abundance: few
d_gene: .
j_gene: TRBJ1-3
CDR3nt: TGTGCCATCAGCACAACCGGAAACACCATATATTTT
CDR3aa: CAISTTGNTIYF

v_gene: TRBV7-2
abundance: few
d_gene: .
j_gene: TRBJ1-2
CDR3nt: TGTGCCAGCAGCTTGGCCGGAAGGGGAAGTGGCTACACCTTC
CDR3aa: CASSLAGRGSGYTF

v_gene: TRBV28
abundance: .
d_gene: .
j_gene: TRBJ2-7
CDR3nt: TGTGCCAGCAGTAACCCCGGGTCCTCCTACGAGCAGTACTTC
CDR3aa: CASSNPGSSYEQYF

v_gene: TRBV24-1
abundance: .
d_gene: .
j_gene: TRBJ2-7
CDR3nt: TGTCCTACTCACGAGGTTTTTGCCGAGCAGTACTTC
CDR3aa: CPTHEVFAEQYF

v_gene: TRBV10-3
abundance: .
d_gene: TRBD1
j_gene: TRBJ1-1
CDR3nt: TGTGCCATCGGGGAGACAGGGGGGAACACTGAAGCTTTCTTT
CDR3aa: CAIGETGGNTEAFF

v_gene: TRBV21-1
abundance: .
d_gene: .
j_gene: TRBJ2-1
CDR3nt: TGTGCCAGCAGCAAAGGGACTAGCGGGAGGTCCTACAATGAGCAGTTCTTC
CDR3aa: CASSKGTSGRSYNEQFF

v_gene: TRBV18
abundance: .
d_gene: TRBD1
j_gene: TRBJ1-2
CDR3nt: TGTGCCAGCTCACCACCGGAGGGGGCTTTCTATGGCTACACCTTC
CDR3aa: CASSPPEGAFYGYTF

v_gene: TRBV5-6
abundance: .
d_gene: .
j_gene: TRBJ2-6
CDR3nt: TGTGCCAGCAGCTGGGGGCTCAGCTCTGGGGCCAACGTCCTGACTTTC
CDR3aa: CASSWGLSSGANVLTF

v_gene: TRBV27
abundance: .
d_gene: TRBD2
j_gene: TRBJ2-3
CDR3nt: TGTGCCAGCACTCCGGCGGGAGTGCCAGATACGCAGTATTTT
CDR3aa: CASTPAGVPDTQYF

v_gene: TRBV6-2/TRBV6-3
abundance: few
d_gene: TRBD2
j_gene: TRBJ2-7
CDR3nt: TGTGCCAGCAGCTCCCGGCTAGCGGGGGGCTCCTACGAGCAGTACTTC
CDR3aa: CASSSRLAGGSYEQYF

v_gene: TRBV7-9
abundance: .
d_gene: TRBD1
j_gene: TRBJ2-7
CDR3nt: TGTGCCAGCAGCTCCGGGACAGGGCCCTCCTACGAGCAGTACTTC
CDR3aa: CASSSGTGPSYEQYF

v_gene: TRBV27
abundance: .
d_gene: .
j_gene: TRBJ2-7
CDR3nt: TGTGCCAGCAGTTTAAATCCGGGGAACTACGAGCAGTACTTC
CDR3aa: CASSLNPGNYEQYF